Each of the 17 T cell receptor beta chains below was sequenced from the same sample in a study of cytomegalovirus exposure and HLA in healthy donors. This PCR relied on a set of 60 Vbeta primers and 13 Jbeta primers. TCRdb's table, derived via immunoSEQ multiplex PCR, lists solely in-frame clones and lacks some. This repertoire includes fewer than 85,000 clones. Sequencing was carried out using PBMCs. All receptors derive from a man aged 25 to 40 in good health and CMV-seronegative.

Points on this clone: This sample also contains other DNA sequences that code for the same CDR3. This sequence joins TRBV11-3 and TRBJ2-5; TRBD2 agrees at 7 bases. The CDR3 is 13 amino acids. J gave up 2 bases and V 4 bases, and 1 base lay outside the gene matches. The germline V gene has CDR1 SGHNT and CDR2 YENEEA. CDR3 loop: CASSSGLQETQYF. The DNA for the CDR3 is TGTGCCAGCAGCTCGGGACTACAAGAGACCCAGTACTTC.

This chain uses TRBV29-1 with TRBJ2-5; 8 bases map to TRBD1. The CDR3 is 12 amino acids. In germline, CDR1 is SQVTM, CDR2 ANQGSEA. J was trimmed by 7 bases and V by 5 bases; bases with no gene match: 6. CDR3 amino acids: CSVRQGAGTQYF. The CDR3 DNA is TGCAGCGTTAGGCAGGGGGCTGGGACCCAGTACTTC.

The chain couples TRBV2 to TRBJ1-1; D is unresolved. CDR3 length: 13 amino acids. CDR1 and CDR2 (germline): SNHLY, FYNNEI. Trimming removed 7 bases from V and 5 bases from J, with 14 bases in between. DNA for the CDR3: TGTGCCAGCATGTACGATTCCGGTACTGAAGCTTTCTTT. Protein sequence: CASMYDSGTEAFF.

For the CDR3, the DNA is TGTGCCAGCAGTTACTTAGGGACAGGGCAAGAGACCCAGTACTTC. Translated, it gives CASSYLGTGQETQYF. The chain combines TRBV6-5 with TRBJ2-5; 9 nucleotides align to TRBD1. The germline V gene has CDR1 MNHEY and CDR2 SVGAGI. This CDR3 region has 15 residues. Trimming took 1 base from V and 2 from J; bases not matched to a gene: 2.

This chain joins TRBV1 and TRBJ2-1; TRBD2 was called by the table and not checked on the DNA. TRBV1 corresponds to a pseudogene. CDR3 size: 16 residues. The CDR3 nucleotides are TGCACCAGCAGCCAAGAAAGGCGGAGCTCCTACAATGAGCAGTTCTTC. Translated: CTSSQERRSSYNEQFF.

The chain carries TRBV18 and TRBJ2-5; a weak D match, TRBD2 (6 bases). This CDR3 spans 15 amino acids. The germline gives CDR1 KGHSH, CDR2 LQKENI. V gave up 1 base and J gave up 5 bases, with 14 bases separating them. CDR3 amino acids: CASSPLTGSGETQYF. In DNA form, the CDR3 reads TGTGCCAGCTCACCACTAACCGGGAGCGGGGAGACCCAGTACTTC. The whole variable domain, filled in from reference TRBV18 and TRBJ2-5, reads NAGVMQNPRHLVRRRGQEARLRCSPMKGHSHVYWYRQLPEEGLKFMVYLQKENIIDESGMPKERFSAEFPKEGPSILRIQQVVRGDSAAYFCASSPLTGSGETQYFGPGTRLLVL.

The chain joins TRBV27 to TRBJ1-5; D is perhaps TRBD1 (6 bases). The germline CDR1 and CDR2 sequences are MNHEY and SMNVEV (reference sequence). The V end was cut by 1 base, the J end by 0 bases, with 10 bases between. The CDR3 length is 16 residues. The CDR3 is CASSLLGQDSNQPQHF. In DNA, the CDR3 is TGTGCCAGCAGTTTATTGGGACAAGATAGCAATCAGCCCCAGCATTTT.

This rearrangement joins TRBV5-8 to TRBJ1-1; D may be TRBD1 (6 bases). CDR3 length: 13 residues. Germline V CDR1 and CDR2: SGHTS, YDEGEE. With 7 bases removed from V and 1 base from J, the gap between germline ends came to 11 bases. CDR3 protein: CASRRGGNTEAFF. In DNA, the CDR3 is TGTGCCAGCCGGAGGGGGGGGAACACTGAAGCTTTCTTT. Full variable domain (rest looked up from reference TRBV5-8 and TRBJ1-1): EAGVTQSPTHLIKTRGQQATLRCSPISGHTSVYWYQQALGLGLQFLLWYDEGEERNRGNFPPRFSGRQFPNYSSELNVNALELEDSALYLCASRRGGNTEAFFGQGTRLTVV.

This sequence joins TRBV30 and TRBJ2-7, with no clear D. In germline, CDR1 is GTSNPN, CDR2 SVGIG (reference sequence). The V end lost 0 bases, the J end lost 4 bases, and 16 bases lay between the germline ends. The CDR3 contains 15 residues. CDR3 sequence: CAWSVLLRTGYEQYF. The CDR3 nucleotides are TGTGCCTGGAGTGTCCTTCTAAGAACCGGTTACGAGCAGTACTTC.

The V call is TRBV7-9, the J call TRBJ1-5, with TRBD1 identical over 7 bases. The germline V gene has CDR1 SEHNR and CDR2 FQNEAQ (reference sequence). With V trimmed by 5 bases and J by 5 bases, 6 bases remained unmatched. There are 14 residues in the CDR3. The CDR3 is CASSPGGPYQPQHF. CDR3 nucleotide sequence: TGTGCCAGCAGCCCAGGGGGTCCTTATCAGCCCCAGCATTTT.

The chain combines TRBV15 with TRBJ2-3; D is perhaps TRBD1 (5 bases). Trimming removed 8 bases at V and 4 bases at J, with 10 bases between. The CDR3 consists of 12 residues. Germline loops: CDR1 LNHNV, CDR2 YYDKDF (reference sequence). CDR3 in amino acids: CATGRGPDTQYF. DNA of the CDR3: TGTGCCACCGGTAGGGGCCCAGATACGCAGTATTTT.

This chain connects TRBV9 to TRBJ2-3; D might be TRBD1 (6 bases). Germline assignment: CDR1 SGDLS and CDR2 YYNGEE. V lost 0 bases, J lost 1 base, and 12 bases lay in between. This CDR3 comprises 16 residues. The CDR3 loop is CASSVGAGDRTDTQYF. The DNA of the CDR3 is TGTGCCAGCAGCGTAGGGGCAGGGGATCGCACAGATACGCAGTATTTT.

The CDR3 region has the DNA TGCGCCAGCAGATTCCCGGGACAGGGGGCGATTGGCTACACCTTC. Protein product: CASRFPGQGAIGYTF. The chain has TRBV5-1 and TRBJ1-2; 12 positions match TRBD1. This CDR3 has 15 residues. CDR1 is SGHRS and CDR2 is YFSETQ in the germline V gene. The V segment lost 5 bases and the J segment 7 bases; nucleotides outside the gene matches: 9.

The chain joins TRBV4-2 to TRBJ2-7; 8 positions match TRBD2. The germline V gene encodes CDR1 LGHNA and CDR2 YNFKEQ. There are 16 residues in the CDR3. The V gene end was trimmed by 0 bases and the J gene end by 0 bases; junction bases not matched to a gene: 4. CDR3 sequence: CASSQESSGASYEQYF. CDR3 bases: TGTGCCAGCAGCCAAGAGAGTAGCGGGGCCTCCTACGAGCAGTACTTC.

The rearrangement uses TRBV11-3 and TRBJ2-7; 9 nucleotides line up with TRBD1. CDR3 length: 16 residues. Per germline, CDR1 SGHNT and CDR2 YENEEA. Trimming took 5 bases from V and 4 from J; bases not matched to a gene: 12. As DNA, the CDR3 is TGTGCCAGCAGCCACCCTCGGGGACAGGGATATTACGAGCAGTACTTC. It is translated as CASSHPRGQGYYEQYF.

V is TRBV6-5 and J is TRBJ1-1; D remains unclear. Germline-derived CDR1 and CDR2 are MNHEY and SVGAGI. V was trimmed by 10 bases and J by 4 bases, leaving 10 bases between them. The CDR3 runs to 11 residues. For the CDR3, the DNA is TGTGCCACTAGGTTCGGCACTGAAGCTTTCTTT. This codes for CATRFGTEAFF.

V usage is TRBV7-8 and J usage is TRBJ2-5; D possibly corresponds to TRBD2 (6 bases). V lost 7 bases, J lost 6 bases, and 15 bases lay in between. Germline V gene sequence: CDR1 SGHVS, CDR2 FQNEAQ. The CDR3 has 13 amino acids. CDR3 DNA: TGTGCCAGCACCCTCGGACTAATAAAGACCCAGTACTTC. Amino acids: CASTLGLIKTQYF.